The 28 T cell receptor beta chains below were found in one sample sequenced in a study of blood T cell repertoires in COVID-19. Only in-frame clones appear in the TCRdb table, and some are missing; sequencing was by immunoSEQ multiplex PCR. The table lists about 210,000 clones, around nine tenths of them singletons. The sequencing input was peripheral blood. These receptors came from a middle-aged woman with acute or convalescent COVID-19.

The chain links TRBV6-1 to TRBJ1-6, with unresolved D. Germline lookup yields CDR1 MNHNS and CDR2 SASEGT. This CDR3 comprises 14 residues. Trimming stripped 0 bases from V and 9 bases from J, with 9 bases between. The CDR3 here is CASSEAGRLSPLHF. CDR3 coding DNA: TGTGCCAGCAGTGAAGCAGGCCGACTTTCACCCCTCCACTTT.

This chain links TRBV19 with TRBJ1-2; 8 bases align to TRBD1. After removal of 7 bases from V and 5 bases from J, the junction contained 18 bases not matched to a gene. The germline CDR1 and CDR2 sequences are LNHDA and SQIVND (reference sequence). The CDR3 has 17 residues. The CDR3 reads CASTINFDRDRNYGYTF. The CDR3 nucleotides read TGTGCCAGTACCATAAACTTCGACCGGGACAGGAATTATGGCTACACCTTC.

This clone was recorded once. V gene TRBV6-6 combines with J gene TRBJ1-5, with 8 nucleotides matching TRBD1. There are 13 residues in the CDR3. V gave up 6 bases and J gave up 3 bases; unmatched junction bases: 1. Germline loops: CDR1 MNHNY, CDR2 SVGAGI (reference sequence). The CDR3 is CASRQGANQPQHF. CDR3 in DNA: TGTGCCAGCAGGCAGGGGGCCAATCAGCCCCAGCATTTT.

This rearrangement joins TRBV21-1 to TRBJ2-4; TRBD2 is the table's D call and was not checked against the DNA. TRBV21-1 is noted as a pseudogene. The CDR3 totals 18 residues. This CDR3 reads CASSKGYEGLLAKNIQYF. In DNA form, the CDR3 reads TGTGCCAGCAGCAAAGGTTATGAGGGACTTCTAGCCAAAAACATTCAGTACTTC.

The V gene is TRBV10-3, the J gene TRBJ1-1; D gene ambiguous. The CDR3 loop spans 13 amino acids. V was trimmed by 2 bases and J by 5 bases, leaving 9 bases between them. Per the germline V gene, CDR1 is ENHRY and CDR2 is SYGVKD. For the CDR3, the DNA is TGTGCCATCAGTGAGCCCCCGAGGACTGAAGCTTTCTTT. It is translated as CAISEPPRTEAFF.

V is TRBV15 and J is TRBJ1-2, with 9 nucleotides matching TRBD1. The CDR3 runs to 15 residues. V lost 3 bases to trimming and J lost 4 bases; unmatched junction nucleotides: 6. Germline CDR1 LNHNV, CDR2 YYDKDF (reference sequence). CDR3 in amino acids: CATSSRDREFYGYTF. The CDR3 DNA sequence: TGTGCCACCAGCAGCCGGGACAGGGAGTTCTATGGCTACACCTTC.

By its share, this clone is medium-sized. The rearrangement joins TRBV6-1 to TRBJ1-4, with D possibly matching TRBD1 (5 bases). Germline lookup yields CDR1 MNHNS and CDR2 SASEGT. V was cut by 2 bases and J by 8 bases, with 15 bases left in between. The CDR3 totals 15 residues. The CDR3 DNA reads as TGTGCCAGCAGTGAATTGGGGGGGGAGGGAGAAAAACTGTTTTTT. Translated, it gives CASSELGGEGEKLFF.

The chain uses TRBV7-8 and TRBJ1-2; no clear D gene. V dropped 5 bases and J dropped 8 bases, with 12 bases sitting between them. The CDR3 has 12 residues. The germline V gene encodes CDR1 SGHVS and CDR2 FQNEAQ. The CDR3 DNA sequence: TGTGCCAGCAGCCAACCCCCCGGGGGCTACACCTTC. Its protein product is CASSQPPGGYTF.

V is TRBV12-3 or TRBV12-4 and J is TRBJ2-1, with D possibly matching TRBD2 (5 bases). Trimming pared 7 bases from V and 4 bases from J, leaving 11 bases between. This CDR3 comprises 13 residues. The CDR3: CASTTDFYNEQFF. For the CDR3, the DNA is TGTGCCAGCACCACGGACTTTTACAATGAGCAGTTCTTC.

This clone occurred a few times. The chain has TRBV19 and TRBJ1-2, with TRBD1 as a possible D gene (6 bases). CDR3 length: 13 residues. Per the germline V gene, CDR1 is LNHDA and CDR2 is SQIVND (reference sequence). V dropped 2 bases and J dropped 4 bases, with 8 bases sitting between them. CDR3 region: CASSIRDIYGYTF. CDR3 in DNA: TGTGCCAGTAGTATAAGGGACATCTATGGCTACACCTTC.

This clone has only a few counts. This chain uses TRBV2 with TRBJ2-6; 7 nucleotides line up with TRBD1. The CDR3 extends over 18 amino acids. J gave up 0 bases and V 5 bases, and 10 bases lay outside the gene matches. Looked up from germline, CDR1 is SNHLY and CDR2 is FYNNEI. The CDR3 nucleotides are TGTGCCAGCAGTCCGGGACAGATAGTCTACTCTGGGGCCAACGTCCTGACTTTC. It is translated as CASSPGQIVYSGANVLTF.

CDR3 loop: CASGVLGPSTDTQYF. CDR3 coding DNA: TGTGCCAGTGGGGTACTAGGTCCTAGCACAGATACGCAGTATTTT. The gene calls are TRBV19 and TRBJ2-3; weak D call: TRBD2 (5 bases). V shed 8 bases and J shed 0 bases, with 15 bases lying between them. CDR1 is LNHDA and CDR2 is SQIVND in the germline V gene (reference sequence). This CDR3 spans 15 amino acids.

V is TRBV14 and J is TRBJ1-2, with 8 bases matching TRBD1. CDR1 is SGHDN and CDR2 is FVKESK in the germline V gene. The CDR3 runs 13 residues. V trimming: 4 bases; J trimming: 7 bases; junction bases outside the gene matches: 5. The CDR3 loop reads CASSLGTGGGYTF. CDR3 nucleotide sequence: TGTGCCAGCAGCCTGGGGACAGGCGGTGGCTACACCTTC.

The DNA of the CDR3 is TGTGCCAGCAGCTTGGTGAGGGATACGCAGTATTTT. This sequence encodes CASSLVRDTQYF. The rearrangement joins TRBV5-6 to TRBJ2-3; no clear D gene. Germline CDR1 is SGHDT and CDR2 is YYEEEE. The CDR3 length is 12 residues. V shed 0 bases and J shed 6 bases, with 5 bases lying between them.

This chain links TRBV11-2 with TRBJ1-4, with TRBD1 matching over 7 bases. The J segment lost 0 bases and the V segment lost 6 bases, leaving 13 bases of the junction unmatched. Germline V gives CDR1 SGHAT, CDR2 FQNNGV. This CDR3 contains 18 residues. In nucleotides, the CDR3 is TGTGCCAGCAGAACAGGGACAGCGCTGGGTGCAACTAATGAAAAACTGTTTTTT. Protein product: CASRTGTALGATNEKLFF.

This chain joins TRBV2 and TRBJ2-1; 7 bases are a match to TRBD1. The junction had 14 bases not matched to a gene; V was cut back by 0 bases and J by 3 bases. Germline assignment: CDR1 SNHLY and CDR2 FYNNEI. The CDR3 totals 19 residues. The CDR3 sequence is CASSEAVDFGQGVYNEQFF. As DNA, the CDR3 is TGTGCCAGCAGTGAAGCGGTGGATTTTGGGCAGGGGGTCTACAATGAGCAGTTCTTC.

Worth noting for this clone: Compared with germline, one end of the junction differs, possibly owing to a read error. The CDR3 sequence is CASSVGTVGNAEAFF. The CDR3, as DNA: TGTGCCAGCAGCGTAGGGACAGTTGGGAACGCTGAAGCTTTCTTT. This chain connects TRBV9 to TRBJ1-1, with a possible D match to TRBD1 (6 bases). Germline CDR1 SGDLS, CDR2 YYNGEE. The CDR3 has 15 amino acids.

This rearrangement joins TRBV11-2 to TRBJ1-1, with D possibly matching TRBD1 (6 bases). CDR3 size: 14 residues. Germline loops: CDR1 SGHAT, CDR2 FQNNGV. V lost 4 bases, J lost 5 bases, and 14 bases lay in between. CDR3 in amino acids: CASSYGGRRTEAFF. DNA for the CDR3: TGTGCCAGCAGCTACGGGGGGCGCAGGACTGAAGCTTTCTTT. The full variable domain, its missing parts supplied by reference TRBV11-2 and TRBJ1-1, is EAGVAQSPRYKIIEKRQSVAFWCNPISGHATLYWYQQILGQGPKLLIQFQNNGVVDDSQLPKDRFSAERLKGVDSTLKIQPAKLEDSAVYLCASSYGGRRTEAFFGQGTRLTVV.

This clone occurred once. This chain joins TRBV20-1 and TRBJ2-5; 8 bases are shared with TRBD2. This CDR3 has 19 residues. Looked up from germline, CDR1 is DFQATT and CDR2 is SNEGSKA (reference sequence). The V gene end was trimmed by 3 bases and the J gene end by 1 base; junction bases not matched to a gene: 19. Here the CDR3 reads CSASLPRYGAGGLQETQYF. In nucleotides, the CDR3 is TGCAGTGCTAGTCTCCCCAGATACGGGGCGGGGGGTCTCCAAGAGACCCAGTACTTC.

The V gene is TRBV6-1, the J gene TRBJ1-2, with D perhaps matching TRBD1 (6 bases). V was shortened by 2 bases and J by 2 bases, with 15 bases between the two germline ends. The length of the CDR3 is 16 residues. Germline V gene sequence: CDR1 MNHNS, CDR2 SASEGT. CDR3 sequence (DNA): TGTGCCAGCAGTGAAACAGGGCTAAAGACGAACTATGGCTACACCTTC. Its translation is CASSETGLKTNYGYTF.

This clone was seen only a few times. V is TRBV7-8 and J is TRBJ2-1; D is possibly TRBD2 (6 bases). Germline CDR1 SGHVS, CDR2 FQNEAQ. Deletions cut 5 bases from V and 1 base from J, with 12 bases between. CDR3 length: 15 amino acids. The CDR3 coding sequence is TGTGCCAGCAGCCGGAGGGCGGAATCCTACAATGAGCAGTTCTTC. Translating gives CASSRRAESYNEQFF. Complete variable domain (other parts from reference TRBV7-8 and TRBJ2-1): GAGVSQSPRYKVAKRGQDVALRCDPISGHVSLFWYQQALGQGPEFLTYFQNEAQLDKSGLPSDRFFAERPEGSVSTLKIQRTQQEDSAVYLCASSRRAESYNEQFFGPGTRLTVL.

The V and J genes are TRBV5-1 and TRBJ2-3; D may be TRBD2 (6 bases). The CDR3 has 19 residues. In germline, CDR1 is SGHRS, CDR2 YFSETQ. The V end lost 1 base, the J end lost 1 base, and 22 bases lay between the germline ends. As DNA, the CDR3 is TGCGCCAGCAGCTTGAAGCTGGCAGGAGGGAGTTTTCGCACAGATACGCAGTATTTT. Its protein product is CASSLKLAGGSFRTDTQYF.

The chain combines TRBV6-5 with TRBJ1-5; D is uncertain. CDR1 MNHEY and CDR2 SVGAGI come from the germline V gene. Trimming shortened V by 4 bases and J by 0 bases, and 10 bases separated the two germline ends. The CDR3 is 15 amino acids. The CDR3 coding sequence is TGTGCCAGCAGTTCCCGGGGTAATAGCAATCAGCCCCAGCATTTT. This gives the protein CASSSRGNSNQPQHF.

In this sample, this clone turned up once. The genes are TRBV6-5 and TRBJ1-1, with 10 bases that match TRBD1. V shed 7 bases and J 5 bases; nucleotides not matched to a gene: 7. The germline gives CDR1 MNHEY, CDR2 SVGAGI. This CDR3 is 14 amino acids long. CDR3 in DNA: TGTGCCAGCACCGAGACAGGGGGCAGTACTGAAGCTTTCTTT. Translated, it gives CASTETGGSTEAFF.

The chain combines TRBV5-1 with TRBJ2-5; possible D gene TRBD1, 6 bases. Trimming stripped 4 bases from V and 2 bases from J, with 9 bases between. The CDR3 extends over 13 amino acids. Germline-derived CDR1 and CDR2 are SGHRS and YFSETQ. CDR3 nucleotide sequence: TGCGCCAGCAGCGGCAGGGGACAAGAGACCCAGTACTTC. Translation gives CASSGRGQETQYF. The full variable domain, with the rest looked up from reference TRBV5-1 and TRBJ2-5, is KAGVTQTPRYLIKTRGQQVTLSCSPISGHRSVSWYQQTPGQGLQFLFEYFSETQRNKGNFPGRFSGRQFSNSRSEMNVSTLELGDSALYLCASSGRGQETQYFGPGTRLLVL.

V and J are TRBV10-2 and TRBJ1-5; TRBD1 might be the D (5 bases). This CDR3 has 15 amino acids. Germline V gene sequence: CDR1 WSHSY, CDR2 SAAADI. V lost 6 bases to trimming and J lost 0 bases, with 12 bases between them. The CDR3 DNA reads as TGCGCCAGCAGCGCGGGGGGTAGTAGCAATCAGCCCCAGCATTTT. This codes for CASSAGGSSNQPQHF.

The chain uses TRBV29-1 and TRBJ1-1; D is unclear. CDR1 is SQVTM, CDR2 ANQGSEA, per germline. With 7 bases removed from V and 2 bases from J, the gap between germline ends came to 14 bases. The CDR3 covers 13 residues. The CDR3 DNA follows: TGCAGCGCCGCGGCGTCTATAAACACTGAAGCTTTCTTT. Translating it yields CSAAASINTEAFF.

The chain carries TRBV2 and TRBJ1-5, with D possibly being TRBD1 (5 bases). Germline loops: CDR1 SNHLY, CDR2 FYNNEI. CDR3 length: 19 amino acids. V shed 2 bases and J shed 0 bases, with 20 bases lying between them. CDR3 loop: CASSELPGGALDSNQPQHF. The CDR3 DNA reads TGTGCCAGCAGTGAACTTCCGGGAGGGGCCCTAGATAGCAATCAGCCCCAGCATTTT.